This TCR beta chain was sequenced in a study of cytomegalovirus exposure and HLA in healthy donors. Study-level points and caveats: Rarity characterized most TCR sequences, yet some public TCRs appeared in many donors. Segments of the TCR beta V type were, in most cases, productive about 90% or about 30% of the time in an earlier analysis. In a later analysis, the majority of CMV-associated beta chains seemingly showed HLA restriction.

Regarding this clone: Its specificity is not known.

This CDR3 contains 13 residues. Trimming pared 0 bases from V and 5 bases from J, leaving 7 bases between. Per germline, CDR1 MNHNY and CDR2 SVGAGI (reference sequence). A multiplex PCR was run with 60 Vbeta primers and 13 Jbeta primers. Method: immunoSEQ multiplex PCR; TCRdb's copy keeps in-frame clones and lacks some. The sample contains about 180,000 clones, roughly 80% of which appear only once. V gene TRBV6-6 combines with J gene TRBJ2-5; D unclear. The sequence was obtained from a man aged 35-49 years in good health and CMV-seronegative. Sequences were obtained from PBMCs. The CDR3 is CASSYSQVETQYF. Here the CDR3 DNA reads TGTGCCAGCAGTTACTCTCAGGTTGAGACCCAGTACTTC.